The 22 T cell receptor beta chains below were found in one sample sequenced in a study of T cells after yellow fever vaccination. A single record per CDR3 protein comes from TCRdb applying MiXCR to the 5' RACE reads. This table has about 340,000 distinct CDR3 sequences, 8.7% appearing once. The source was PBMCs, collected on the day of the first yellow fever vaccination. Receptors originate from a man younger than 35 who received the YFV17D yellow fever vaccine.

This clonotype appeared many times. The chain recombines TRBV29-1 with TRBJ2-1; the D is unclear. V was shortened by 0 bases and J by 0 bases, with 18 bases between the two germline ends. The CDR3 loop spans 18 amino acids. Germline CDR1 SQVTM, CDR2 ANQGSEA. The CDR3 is CSVEEGELPYSSYNEQFF. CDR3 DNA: TGCAGCGTTGAAGAAGGCGAACTCCCTTATAGCTCCTACAATGAGCAGTTCTTC.

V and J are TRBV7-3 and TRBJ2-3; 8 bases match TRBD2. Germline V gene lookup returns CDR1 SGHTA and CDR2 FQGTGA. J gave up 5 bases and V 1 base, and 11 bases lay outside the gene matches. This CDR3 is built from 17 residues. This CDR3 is CASSLNPAGAVGDTQYF. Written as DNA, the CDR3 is TGTGCCAGCAGCTTAAATCCAGCGGGGGCCGTCGGAGATACGCAGTATTTT.

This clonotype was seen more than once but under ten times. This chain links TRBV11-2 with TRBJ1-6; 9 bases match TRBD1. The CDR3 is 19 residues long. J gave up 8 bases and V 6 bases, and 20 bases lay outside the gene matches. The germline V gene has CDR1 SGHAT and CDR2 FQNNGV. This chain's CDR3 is CASRAPRTGVGISHSPLHF. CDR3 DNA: TGTGCCAGCAGGGCCCCGAGGACAGGGGTTGGAATTTCCCATTCACCCCTCCACTTT. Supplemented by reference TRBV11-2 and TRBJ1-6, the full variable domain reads EAGVAQSPRYKIIEKRQSVAFWCNPISGHATLYWYQQILGQGPKLLIQFQNNGVVDDSQLPKDRFSAERLKGVDSTLKIQPAKLEDSAVYLCASRAPRTGVGISHSPLHFGNGTRLTVT.

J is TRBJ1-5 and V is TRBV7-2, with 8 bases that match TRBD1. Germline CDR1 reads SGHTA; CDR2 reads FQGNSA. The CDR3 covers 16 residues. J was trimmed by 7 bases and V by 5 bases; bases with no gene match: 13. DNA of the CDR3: TGTGCCAGCAGCCCAAATACAGGGGGAAAGGGACAGCCCCAGCATTTT. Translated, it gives CASSPNTGGKGQPQHF.

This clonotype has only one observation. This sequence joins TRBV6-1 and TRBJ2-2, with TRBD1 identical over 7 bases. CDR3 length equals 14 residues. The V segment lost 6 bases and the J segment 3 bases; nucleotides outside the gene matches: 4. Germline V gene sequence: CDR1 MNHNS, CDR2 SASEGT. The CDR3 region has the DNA TGTGCCAGCAGGCGACAGGGATACACCGGGGAGCTGTTTTTT. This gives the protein CASRRQGYTGELFF.

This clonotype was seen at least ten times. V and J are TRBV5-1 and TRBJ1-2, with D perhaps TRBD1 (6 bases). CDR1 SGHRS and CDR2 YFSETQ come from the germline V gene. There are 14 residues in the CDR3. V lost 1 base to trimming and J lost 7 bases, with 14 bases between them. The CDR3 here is CASSLIGQRSGYTF. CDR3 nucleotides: TGCGCCAGCAGCTTGATTGGACAGAGGTCTGGCTACACCTTC.

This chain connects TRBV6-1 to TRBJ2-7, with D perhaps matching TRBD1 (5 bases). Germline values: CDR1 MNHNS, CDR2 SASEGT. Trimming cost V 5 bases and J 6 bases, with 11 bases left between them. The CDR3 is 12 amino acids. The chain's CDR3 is CASSHTRVEQYF. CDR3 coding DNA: TGTGCCAGCAGTCACACCAGGGTCGAGCAGTACTTC.

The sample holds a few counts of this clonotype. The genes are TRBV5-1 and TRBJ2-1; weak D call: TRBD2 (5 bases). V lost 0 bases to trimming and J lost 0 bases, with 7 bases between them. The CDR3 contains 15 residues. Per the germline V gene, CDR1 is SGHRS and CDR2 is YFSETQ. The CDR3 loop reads CASSLVTSSYNEQFF. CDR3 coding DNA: TGCGCCAGCAGCTTGGTTACTAGCTCCTACAATGAGCAGTTCTTC. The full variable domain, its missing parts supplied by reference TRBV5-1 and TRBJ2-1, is KAGVTQTPRYLIKTRGQQVTLSCSPISGHRSVSWYQQTPGQGLQFLFEYFSETQRNKGNFPGRFSGRQFSNSRSEMNVSTLELGDSALYLCASSLVTSSYNEQFFGPGTRLTVL.

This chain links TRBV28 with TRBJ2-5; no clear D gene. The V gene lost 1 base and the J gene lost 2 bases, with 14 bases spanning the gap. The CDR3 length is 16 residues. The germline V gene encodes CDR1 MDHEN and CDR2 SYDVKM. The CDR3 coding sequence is TGTGCCAGCAGTTTATCTCCGGACCGAATACAAGAGACCCAGTACTTC. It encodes CASSLSPDRIQETQYF.

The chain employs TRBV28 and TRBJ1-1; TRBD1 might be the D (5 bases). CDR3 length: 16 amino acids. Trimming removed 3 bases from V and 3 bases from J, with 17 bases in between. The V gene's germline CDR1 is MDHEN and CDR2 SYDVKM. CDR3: CASSFDIQGFDTEAFF. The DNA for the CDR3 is TGTGCCAGCAGTTTTGATATCCAGGGCTTCGACACTGAAGCTTTCTTT.

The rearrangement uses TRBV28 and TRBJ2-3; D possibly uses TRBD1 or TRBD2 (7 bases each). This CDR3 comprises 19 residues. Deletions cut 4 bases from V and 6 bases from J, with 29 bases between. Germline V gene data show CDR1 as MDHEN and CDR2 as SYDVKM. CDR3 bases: TGTGCCAGCAGTTCCTGGGAGGGGGCCAAGCCTGGAGGTAGTGATACGCAGTATTTT. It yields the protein CASSSWEGAKPGGSDTQYF.

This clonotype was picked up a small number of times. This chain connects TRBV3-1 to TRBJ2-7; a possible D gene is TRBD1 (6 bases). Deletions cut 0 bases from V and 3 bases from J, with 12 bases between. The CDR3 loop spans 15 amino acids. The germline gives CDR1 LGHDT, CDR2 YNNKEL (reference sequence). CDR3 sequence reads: CASSQDRTDFYEQYF. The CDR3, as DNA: TGTGCCAGCAGCCAAGATCGGACAGACTTCTACGAGCAGTACTTC.

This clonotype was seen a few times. CDR3 in amino acids: CASSSEYRLPPLHF. CDR3 sequence (DNA): TGTGCCAGCAGCTCCGAGTACCGGCTACCGCCCCTCCACTTT. The rearrangement links TRBV6-5 to TRBJ1-6; D gene unclear. Germline V gene data show CDR1 as MNHEY and CDR2 as SVGAGI. There are 14 residues in the CDR3. V dropped 6 bases and J dropped 13 bases, with 19 bases sitting between them.

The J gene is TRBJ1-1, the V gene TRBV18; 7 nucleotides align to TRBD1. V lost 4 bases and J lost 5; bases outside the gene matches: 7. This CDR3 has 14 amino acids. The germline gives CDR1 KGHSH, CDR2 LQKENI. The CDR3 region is CASSRQGEWTEAFF. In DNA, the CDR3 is TGTGCCAGCTCACGTCAGGGGGAATGGACTGAAGCTTTCTTT.

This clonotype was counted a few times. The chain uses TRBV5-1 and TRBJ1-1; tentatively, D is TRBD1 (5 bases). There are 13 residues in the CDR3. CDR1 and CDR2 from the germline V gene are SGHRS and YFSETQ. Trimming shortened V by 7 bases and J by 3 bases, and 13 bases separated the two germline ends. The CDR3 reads CASSGQGDTEAFF. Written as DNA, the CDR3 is TGCGCCAGCTCGGGGCAGGGTGACACTGAAGCTTTCTTT.

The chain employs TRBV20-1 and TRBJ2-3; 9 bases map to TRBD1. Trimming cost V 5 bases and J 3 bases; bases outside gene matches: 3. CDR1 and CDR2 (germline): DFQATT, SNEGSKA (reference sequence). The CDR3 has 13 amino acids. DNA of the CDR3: TGCAGTGCTGAACAGGGGGCAACAGATACGCAGTATTTT. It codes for CSAEQGATDTQYF.

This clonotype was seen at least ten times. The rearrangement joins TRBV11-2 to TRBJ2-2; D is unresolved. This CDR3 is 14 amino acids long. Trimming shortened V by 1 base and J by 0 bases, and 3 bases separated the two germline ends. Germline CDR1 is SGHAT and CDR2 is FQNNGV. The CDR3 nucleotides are TGTGCCAGCAGCTTAGTATCGAACACCGGGGAGCTGTTTTTT. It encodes CASSLVSNTGELFF.

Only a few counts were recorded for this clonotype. CDR3 sequence reads: CASIPGLAGVTDTQYF. CDR3 nucleotide sequence: TGTGCCAGTATTCCGGGACTAGCGGGGGTTACAGATACGCAGTATTTT. The J gene is TRBJ2-3, the V gene TRBV7-9, with TRBD2 matching over 14 bases. Germline assignment: CDR1 SEHNR and CDR2 FQNEAQ (reference sequence). The CDR3 runs to 16 residues. V lost 9 bases to trimming and J lost 3 bases; unmatched junction nucleotides: 8.

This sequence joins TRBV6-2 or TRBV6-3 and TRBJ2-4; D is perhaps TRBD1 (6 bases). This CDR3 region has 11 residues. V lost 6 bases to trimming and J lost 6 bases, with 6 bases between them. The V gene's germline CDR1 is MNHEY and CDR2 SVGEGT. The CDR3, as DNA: TGTGCCAGCAGACAGGGAAACATTCAGTACTTC. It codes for CASRQGNIQYF.

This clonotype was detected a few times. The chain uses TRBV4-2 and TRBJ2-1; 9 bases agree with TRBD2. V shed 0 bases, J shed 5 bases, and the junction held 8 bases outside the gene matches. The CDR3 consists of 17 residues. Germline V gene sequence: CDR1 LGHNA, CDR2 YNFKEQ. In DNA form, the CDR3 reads TGTGCCAGCAGCCAAGACGGGGGCGAGCGGGGGGACAATGAGCAGTTCTTC. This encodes CASSQDGGERGDNEQFF.

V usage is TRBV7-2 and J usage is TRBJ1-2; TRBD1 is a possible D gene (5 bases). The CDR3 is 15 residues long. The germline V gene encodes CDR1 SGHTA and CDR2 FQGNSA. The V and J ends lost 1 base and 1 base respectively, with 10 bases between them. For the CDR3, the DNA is TGTGCCAGCAGCTTAGTCGCAGGGAGTAACTATGGCTACACCTTC. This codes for CASSLVAGSNYGYTF.

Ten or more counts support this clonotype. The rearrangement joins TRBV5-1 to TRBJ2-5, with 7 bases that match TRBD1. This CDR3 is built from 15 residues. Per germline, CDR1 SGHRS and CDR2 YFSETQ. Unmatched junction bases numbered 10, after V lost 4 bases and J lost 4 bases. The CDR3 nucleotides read TGCGCCAGCAGCCCCTCTACAGGGGTTCGAGAGACCCAGTACTTC. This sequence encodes CASSPSTGVRETQYF.